The 26 T cell receptor beta chains below were found in one sample sequenced in a study of CD8 T cells in ankylosing spondylitis. General observations from the study: For ankylosing spondylitis blood, a TCR beta motif of seven to nine highly homologous variants appeared characteristic.

From the 5' RACE reads, TCRdb called clonotypes with MiXCR, one entry per CDR3 protein. The sample shows 750,000 to 850,000 distinct CDR3 sequences, about 11% of them seen only once. Antigens for these TCRs are unknown. Sequenced material: blood, either unsorted or a sorted T cell fraction (not recorded which). Receptors originate from a male donor with ankylosing spondylitis.

This clonotype was observed a handful of times. The chain uses TRBV6-2 or TRBV6-3 and TRBJ2-1; TRBD2 aligns across 13 bases. The V gene end was trimmed by 6 bases and the J gene end by 8 bases; junction bases not matched to a gene: 7. CDR3 length: 15 amino acids. The V gene's germline CDR1 is MNHEY and CDR2 SVGEGT. CDR3 loop: CASSAPGLAGYEQFF. As DNA, the CDR3 is TGTGCCAGCAGCGCCCCGGGACTAGCGGGATATGAGCAGTTCTTC.

This clonotype was counted ten times or more. This chain's CDR3 is CASSKGLAGVFEQFF. CDR3 DNA: TGTGCCAGCAGCAAGGGACTAGCGGGAGTTTTTGAGCAGTTCTTC. The chain combines TRBV7-2 with TRBJ2-1; 14 positions match TRBD2. V shed 5 bases and J 9 bases; nucleotides not matched to a gene: 6. CDR1 SGHTA and CDR2 FQGNSA come from the germline V gene. This CDR3 has 15 amino acids.

The chain has TRBV4-2 and TRBJ1-5, with D perhaps TRBD1 (5 bases). The CDR3 sequence is 15 residues long. V lost 5 bases, J lost 4 bases, and 15 bases lay in between. From germline, CDR1 is LGHNA and CDR2 YNFKEQ. CDR3 residues: CASSFQAGPNQPQHF. The CDR3 DNA is TGTGCCAGCAGCTTTCAGGCAGGGCCGAATCAGCCCCAGCATTTT.

This clonotype has a handful of counts. The V and J genes are TRBV5-1 and TRBJ2-5; D possibly corresponds to TRBD2 (5 bases). In germline, CDR1 is SGHRS, CDR2 YFSETQ. Trimming stripped 4 bases from V and 0 bases from J, with 7 bases between. This CDR3 region has 13 residues. The CDR3: CASSREYQETQYF. CDR3 DNA: TGCGCCAGCAGCAGGGAGTACCAAGAGACCCAGTACTTC. The full variable domain, its missing parts supplied by reference TRBV5-1 and TRBJ2-5, is KAGVTQTPRYLIKTRGQQVTLSCSPISGHRSVSWYQQTPGQGLQFLFEYFSETQRNKGNFPGRFSGRQFSNSRSEMNVSTLELGDSALYLCASSREYQETQYFGPGTRLLVL.

The rearrangement joins TRBV20-1 to TRBJ2-7; D unresolved. V gave up 6 bases and J gave up 0 bases, with 18 bases separating them. CDR3 length: 15 residues. Germline V lookup: CDR1 DFQATT, CDR2 SNEGSKA (reference sequence). The CDR3 DNA reads as TGCAGTGCCCAACCCCGCAGGCACTTCTCCTACGAGCAGTACTTC. Residues: CSAQPRRHFSYEQYF.

The chain links TRBV20-1 to TRBJ2-1; 10 bases map to TRBD2. The CDR3 is 15 residues long. Germline lookup yields CDR1 DFQATT and CDR2 SNEGSKA (reference sequence). V lost 0 bases and J lost 10; bases outside the gene matches: 9. The CDR3 sequence: CSARDRASGRDEQFF. The CDR3 coding sequence is TGCAGTGCTAGAGATAGGGCTAGCGGGAGAGACGAGCAGTTCTTC.

This clonotype appeared a few times. The CDR3 sequence: CSARDRQLYNEQFF. The CDR3 DNA is TGCAGTGCTAGAGATCGGCAGTTATACAATGAGCAGTTCTTC. The chain uses TRBV20-1 and TRBJ2-1; no clear D gene. The germline V gene encodes CDR1 DFQATT and CDR2 SNEGSKA (reference sequence). The CDR3 runs 14 residues. The V end was cut by 0 bases, the J end by 4 bases, with 10 bases between.

This clonotype was counted only a few times. The rearrangement joins TRBV11-2 to TRBJ2-5, with 8 bases lining up with TRBD2. The CDR3 totals 15 residues. With V trimmed by 5 bases and J by 0 bases, 5 bases remained unmatched. CDR1 and CDR2 from the germline V gene are SGHAT and FQNNGV. The DNA of the CDR3 is TGTGCCAGCAGCCGCGTCGGGGGGGACCAAGAGACCCAGTACTTC. It yields the protein CASSRVGGDQETQYF.

This clonotype was detected a few times. The rearrangement joins TRBV4-2 to TRBJ1-2; tentative D call: TRBD1 (6 bases). CDR3 size: 15 residues. Germline V gene sequence: CDR1 LGHNA, CDR2 YNFKEQ. The V and J ends lost 0 bases and 0 bases respectively, with 8 bases between them. Here the CDR3 reads CASSQDWTANYGYTF. CDR3 sequence (DNA): TGTGCCAGCAGCCAAGACTGGACAGCTAACTATGGCTACACCTTC.

This clonotype has at least ten counts. This chain uses TRBV4-2 with TRBJ1-1; D uncertain. In germline, CDR1 is LGHNA, CDR2 YNFKEQ. This CDR3 region has 14 residues. Trimming cost V 0 bases and J 1 base, with 6 bases left between them. CDR3 region: CASSQEHANTEAFF. CDR3 DNA: TGTGCCAGCAGCCAAGAGCATGCGAACACTGAAGCTTTCTTT.

The chain employs TRBV6-2 or TRBV6-3 and TRBJ2-2, with D tentatively TRBD2 (5 bases). The CDR3 is 13 amino acids. The V gene lost 10 bases and the J gene lost 3 bases, with 12 bases spanning the gap. Per germline, CDR1 MNHEY and CDR2 SVGEGT. CDR3 DNA sequence: TGTGCCACGGAGGCCATATACACCGGGGAGCTGTTTTTT. Its translation: CATEAIYTGELFF.

This clonotype occurred a few times. The rearrangement joins TRBV10-3 to TRBJ2-4, with D possibly being TRBD2 (6 bases). This CDR3 comprises 16 residues. Germline V lookup: CDR1 ENHRY, CDR2 SYGVKD. Trimming shortened V by 3 bases and J by 2 bases, and 14 bases separated the two germline ends. CDR3 sequence (DNA): TGTGCCATCAGTGAACTAGCTGAGAGTCCCAAAAACATTCAGTACTTC. As protein: CAISELAESPKNIQYF.

Only a few counts were recorded for this clonotype. V gene TRBV4-3 combines with J gene TRBJ2-7, with no clear D. Between the trimmed V and J ends, which lost 0 bases and 2 bases, there was a span of 8 bases. The germline V gene encodes CDR1 LGHNA and CDR2 YSLEER. The CDR3 covers 14 residues. CDR3 region: CASSQEQKTYEQYF. DNA of the CDR3: TGCGCCAGCAGCCAAGAACAGAAGACCTACGAGCAGTACTTC.

This clonotype was picked up many times. The chain carries TRBV6-2 or TRBV6-3 and TRBJ2-5; 8 bases map to TRBD1. The CDR3 spans 15 residues. The ends lost 6 bases at V and 3 bases at J; junction bases unmatched: 9. The germline CDR1 and CDR2 sequences are MNHEY and SVGEGT. The CDR3 DNA follows: TGTGCCAGCAGACCCACTGGACAGGGAGAAGAGACCCAGTACTTC. This translates into CASRPTGQGEETQYF.

A note on this clonotype: A much larger clone lies a single base off, so this may be a read error. The V and J genes are TRBV20-1 and TRBJ2-3, with D unresolved. The germline CDR1 and CDR2 sequences are DFQATT and SNEGSKA (reference sequence). V was cut by 6 bases and J by 4 bases, with 11 bases left in between. This CDR3 is built from 12 residues. CDR3 bases: TGCAGTGCCTATAGTGGAGCAGATACGCAGTATTTT. Protein: CSAYSGADTQYF.

This clonotype came up a few times. The chain has TRBV6-2 or TRBV6-3 and TRBJ2-1; maybe TRBD2 (6 bases). The CDR3 totals 15 residues. Trimming pared 7 bases from V and 3 bases from J, leaving 16 bases between. In germline, CDR1 is MNHEY, CDR2 SVGEGT. The CDR3 DNA is TGTGCCAGCAAGGCGGGGAGTAGATACTACAATGAGCAGTTCTTC. It translates to CASKAGSRYYNEQFF.

This clonotype was detected ten times or more. The chain joins TRBV20-1 to TRBJ2-1; 13 bases fit TRBD2. CDR3 length: 13 residues. CDR1 and CDR2 from the germline V gene are DFQATT and SNEGSKA (reference sequence). The CDR3 is CRGTSGRANEQFF. Written as DNA, the CDR3 is TGCAGGGGCACTAGCGGGAGGGCCAATGAGCAGTTCTTC.

The CDR3 spells CASSVTMGYGYTF. The CDR3 bases are TGTGCCAGCAGCGTCACAATGGGCTATGGCTACACCTTC. The chain recombines TRBV5-5 with TRBJ1-2; D unresolved. Trimming left V 4 bases short and J 4 bases short, with 11 bases between. This CDR3 spans 13 amino acids. Germline V lookup: CDR1 SGHKS, CDR2 YYEKEE (reference sequence).

This clonotype was counted many times. The V and J genes are TRBV6-1 and TRBJ2-7; 8 bases are a match to TRBD2. With 6 bases clipped from V and 3 bases from J, the junction kept 10 bases outside the gene matches. The CDR3 is 15 residues long. CDR1 is MNHNS and CDR2 is SASEGT in the germline V gene. The CDR3 nucleotides are TGTGCCAGCAGACCCGGACTAGCCGGAGTCTACGAGCAGTACTTC. Protein product: CASRPGLAGVYEQYF.

This clonotype has a count of ten or more. The genes are TRBV7-9 and TRBJ1-6; 9 bases are a match to TRBD1. Germline trimming cut 5 bases from V and 10 bases from J; bases unmatched to any gene: 6. This CDR3 region has 14 residues. The germline V gene encodes CDR1 SEHNR and CDR2 FQNEAQ (reference sequence). The CDR3 nucleotides are TGTGCCAGCAGCGAGGGACAGGGAGGGTCACCCCTCCACTTT. It yields the protein CASSEGQGGSPLHF.

This clonotype has just a few counts. This rearrangement joins TRBV28 to TRBJ1-1, with D perhaps TRBD1 (6 bases). Germline-derived CDR1 and CDR2 are MDHEN and SYDVKM. The CDR3 is 16 residues long. V was cut by 4 bases and J by 0 bases, with 15 bases left in between. The CDR3 coding sequence is TGTGCCAGCAGTTCCCCCCTAGGGGGGATGAACACTGAAGCTTTCTTT. Protein product: CASSSPLGGMNTEAFF.

The chain has TRBV28 and TRBJ2-7, with 7 bases that match TRBD1. V gave up 3 bases and J gave up 0 bases; unmatched junction bases: 8. The CDR3 is made up of 16 amino acids. Germline V lookup: CDR1 MDHEN, CDR2 SYDVKM. The CDR3 loop reads CASSFRLGGHSYEQYF. In DNA form, the CDR3 reads TGTGCCAGCAGTTTTCGGTTAGGGGGCCACTCCTACGAGCAGTACTTC. Full variable domain (outside the CDR3, taken from reference TRBV28 and TRBJ2-7): DVKVTQSSRYLVKRTGEKVFLECVQDMDHENMFWYRQDPGLGLRLIYFSYDVKMKEKGDIPEGYSVSREKKERFSLILESASTNQTSMYLCASSFRLGGHSYEQYFGPGTRLTVT.

The CDR3 here is CASSPGLAVVTDTQYF. The CDR3 DNA sequence: TGTGCCAGCAGTCCCGGACTAGCGGTGGTGACAGATACGCAGTATTTT. V is TRBV27 and J is TRBJ2-3; 10 bases are shared with TRBD2. Germline CDR1 and CDR2: MNHEY and SMNVEV (reference sequence). The junction had 8 bases not matched to a gene; V was cut back by 5 bases and J by 3 bases. This CDR3 contains 16 residues.

The chain carries TRBV12-5 and TRBJ2-2; TRBD2 agrees at 9 bases. V was clipped by 5 bases and J by 2 bases; unmatched bases: 3. CDR1 is LGHNT, CDR2 FRNRAP, per germline. The CDR3 covers 15 residues. CDR3 coding DNA: TGTGCTAGTGGTAAGGGACTAGCCAACACCGGGGAGCTGTTTTTT. This gives the protein CASGKGLANTGELFF.

This clonotype was seen at least ten times. The V and J genes are TRBV5-1 and TRBJ2-1; 10 bases match TRBD2. The V gene's germline CDR1 is SGHRS and CDR2 YFSETQ. J was trimmed by 8 bases and V by 6 bases; bases with no gene match: 8. CDR3 length: 14 amino acids. CDR3 nucleotide sequence: TGCGCCAGCAAGGTAGCGGGAGGTTGGGATGAGCAGTTCTTC. As protein: CASKVAGGWDEQFF.

This clonotype was observed at least ten times. The V gene is TRBV10-3, the J gene TRBJ2-1; 7 bases map to TRBD1. CDR1 is ENHRY and CDR2 is SYGVKD in the germline V gene. V dropped 6 bases and J dropped 6; count of bases not matched to a gene: 5. The CDR3 has 13 residues. CDR3 residues: CAISGRGSNEQFF. CDR3 nucleotide sequence: TGTGCCATCAGCGGCAGGGGGTCCAATGAGCAGTTCTTC.